The present T cell receptor beta chain was sequenced within a study of blood T cell repertoires in COVID-19. As for the study in general: From T cells, B-cell-depleted T cells, or PBMCs came the material, which was cDNA or gDNA.

Germline V gives CDR1 SEHNR, CDR2 FQNEAQ (reference sequence). The CDR3 extends over 13 amino acids. Between the trimmed V and J ends, which lost 4 bases and 2 bases, there was a span of 6 bases. Sequenced by immunoSEQ multiplex PCR; TCRdb stores in-frame clones only, minus some. The sample has more than 13,000 clones; less than 95% are singletons. The sample taken for sequencing was peripheral blood. The J gene is TRBJ1-3, the V gene TRBV7-9; unclear D gene. The receptor's source is a human donor in a cohort sampled during active COVID-19. The CDR3 nucleotides are TGTGCCAGCAGCTCCCTTGCTGGAAACACCATATATTTT. As protein: CASSSLAGNTIYF.